The T cell receptor beta chain under discussion was sequenced for a study of blood T cell repertoires in COVID-19. Study in general: Samples came from the United States, Italy and Spain, spanning acute and convalescent COVID-19. Sample material is recorded as cDNA or gDNA derived from T cells, B-cell-depleted T cells, or PBMCs.

This clone showed up just a few times. CDR1 is SGHAT and CDR2 is FQNNGV in the germline V gene. This CDR3 is built from 15 residues. Trimming took off 2 bases at V and 0 bases at J, with 10 bases between the two ends. In terms of age and location, participants ranged from about 18 to 89 years and lived in about 25 US areas. Original data processing: Amplification from reference gene primers served as the basis for estimated nucleated cell counts. Sequencing was performed with immunoSEQ multiplex PCR; in TCRdb, only in-frame clones are kept and a portion is missing. V and J calls and clone size follow that table, whereas D and trimming were derived from the DNA. The data contain some 150,000 clones, 70% to 90% of them singletons.

The V gene is TRBV11-2, the J gene TRBJ1-1, with D perhaps matching TRBD1 (5 bases). The origin of this receptor is a woman in her twenties or thirties with acute COVID-19. The specimen was PBMCs or T cells enriched from blood (not recorded which). CDR3 protein: CASSLTARVNTEAFF. CDR3 nucleotide sequence: TGTGCCAGCAGCTTAACCGCCAGGGTGAACACTGAAGCTTTCTTT.